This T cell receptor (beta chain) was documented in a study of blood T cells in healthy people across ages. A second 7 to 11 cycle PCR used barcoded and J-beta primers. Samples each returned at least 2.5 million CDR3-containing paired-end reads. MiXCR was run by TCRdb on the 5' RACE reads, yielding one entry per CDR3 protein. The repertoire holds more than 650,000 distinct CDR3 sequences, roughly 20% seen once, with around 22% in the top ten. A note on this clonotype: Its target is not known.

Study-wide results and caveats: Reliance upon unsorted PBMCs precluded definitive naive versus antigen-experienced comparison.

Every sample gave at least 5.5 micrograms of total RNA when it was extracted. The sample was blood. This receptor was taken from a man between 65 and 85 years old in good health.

The CDR3 DNA reads as TGTGCCAGCAGCGTCGATGGGAGAGTGGACGAGCAGTACTTC. Amino acids: CASSVDGRVDEQYF. The V call is TRBV9, the J call TRBJ2-7, with D perhaps matching TRBD2 (5 bases). Trimming pared 2 bases from V and 5 bases from J, leaving 14 bases between. Germline V CDR1 and CDR2: SGDLS, YYNGEE. The CDR3 runs to 14 residues. The whole variable domain, remainder taken from reference TRBV9 and TRBJ2-7, is DSGVTQTPKHLITATGQRVTLRCSPRSGDLSVYWYQQSLDQGLQFLIQYYNGEERAKGNILERFSAQQFPDLHSELNLSSLELGDSALYFCASSVDGRVDEQYFGPGTRLTVT.